These T cell receptor beta chains were read from a single sample in a study of neurological immune-mediated disorders. TCRdb analysed the 5' RACE reads with MiXCR anew, one entry per CDR3 protein. This sample has some 30,000 distinct CDR3 sequences; around 16% occur once, and the top ten carry 25% to 30%. The sequencing sample was made of PBMCs. All receptors come from a man in his sixties or seventies in good health. The CDR3 runs from the conserved cysteine through the conserved F or W. D genes are given only for firm matches. Size values are once, few and many counts, or a class for expanded clones, and some rows have none.

cdr3_aa,cdr3_nt,d_call,j_call,clone_size,v_call
CASLSGGNTGELFF,TGTGCCAGCCTGAGCGGGGGCAACACCGGGGAGCTGTTTTTT,TRBD2,TRBJ2-2,-,TRBV28
CSARPQGARDWGNIQYF,TGCAGTGCTAGACCACAGGGGGCGAGAGATTGGGGAAACATTCAGTACTTC,TRBD1,TRBJ2-4,-,TRBV20-1
CASRPTGGTDTQYF,TGTGCCAGCAGACCGACAGGGGGCACAGATACGCAGTATTTT,TRBD1,TRBJ2-3,many,TRBV7-2
CASSLGIGVTDTQYF,TGTGCCAGCAGCTTAGGAATCGGGGTCACAGATACGCAGTATTTT,-,TRBJ2-3,many,TRBV7-2
CSARDSGRDEKLFF,TGCAGTGCTAGAGACTCCGGGAGGGATGAAAAACTGTTTTTT,-,TRBJ1-4,many,TRBV20-1
CASSLAHRSSYNSPLHF,TGTGCCAGCAGCTTAGCGCACAGGAGCTCCTATAATTCACCCCTCCACTTT,-,TRBJ1-6,many,TRBV7-8
CASNRGVSTDTQYF,TGTGCCAGCAACAGAGGGGTGAGCACAGATACGCAGTATTTT,-,TRBJ2-3,few,TRBV9
CASSSGSSGNTIYF,TGTGCCAGCAGCTCGGGTAGTTCCGGAAACACCATATATTTT,-,TRBJ1-3,many,TRBV7-2
CAISGPTGTEAFF,TGTGCCATCAGTGGACCTACTGGAACTGAAGCTTTCTTT,-,TRBJ1-1,many,TRBV10-3
CASSIGGGARGTEAFF,TGTGCCAGTAGTATAGGCGGGGGGGCCCGGGGAACTGAAGCTTTCTTT,-,TRBJ1-1,many,TRBV19
CASSSAGGEGDTQYF,TGTGCCAGCAGCTCTGCAGGGGGGGAGGGAGATACGCAGTATTTT,-,TRBJ2-3,many,TRBV11-2
CASSPNDWGGELFF,TGTGCCAGCAGCCCAAATGATTGGGGTGGGGAGCTGTTTTTT,-,TRBJ2-2,-,TRBV7-8
CATSDPTGMDEKLFF,TGTGCCACCAGTGATCCGACAGGGATGGATGAAAAACTGTTTTTT,TRBD1,TRBJ1-4,many,TRBV24-1
CASSGTGAYEQYF,TGTGCCAGCAGTGGGACAGGGGCCTACGAGCAGTACTTC,TRBD1,TRBJ2-7,many,TRBV28
CASSKRQGAKDYGYTF,TGTGCCAGCAGCAAACGACAGGGGGCGAAGGACTATGGCTACACCTTC,TRBD1,TRBJ1-2,few,TRBV7-8
CASSDSPEGDTEAFF,TGTGCCAGCAGTGACTCGCCGGAGGGGGACACTGAAGCTTTCTTT,-,TRBJ1-1,medium-sized,TRBV6-4
CASSLRQGSYEQYF,TGTGCCAGCAGCTTACGACAGGGATCCTACGAGCAGTACTTC,TRBD1,TRBJ2-7,few,TRBV7-9
CASSRRTGKRTDTQYF,TGTGCCAGCAGCCGGCGGACAGGTAAAAGGACAGATACGCAGTATTTT,TRBD1,TRBJ2-3,many,TRBV14
CASSLPGGRQGGYGYTF,TGTGCCAGCAGCTTACCAGGGGGTCGACAGGGGGGATATGGCTACACCTTC,TRBD1,TRBJ1-2,many,TRBV7-9
CASSQDPTLGSRSPLHF,TGTGCCAGCAGCCAAGATCCCACACTGGGTTCGCGTTCACCCCTCCACTTT,-,TRBJ1-6,many,TRBV3-1
CASSLGDTDTQYF,TGTGCCAGCAGTTTGGGTGACACAGATACGCAGTATTTT,-,TRBJ2-3,many,TRBV28
CSGAQKLNTEAFF,TGCAGCGGTGCCCAGAAACTGAACACTGAAGCTTTCTTT,-,TRBJ1-1,many,TRBV29-1
CASSLSPSGVETQYF,TGTGCCAGCAGTTTGTCCCCTAGCGGGGTAGAGACCCAGTACTTC,TRBD2,TRBJ2-5,many,TRBV27
CASSVGASGGHLQAEQYF,TGTGCCAGCAGCGTAGGGGCTAGCGGGGGACACTTACAAGCCGAGCAGTACTTC,TRBD2,TRBJ2-7,many,TRBV9
CSAVPGQGDKTEAFF,TGCAGCGCTGTGCCGGGACAGGGGGACAAGACTGAAGCTTTCTTT,TRBD1,TRBJ1-1,many,TRBV29-1
CASSLNSLSLFF,TGTGCCAGCAGTTTAAATTCGCTTAGTCTGTTTTTT,-,TRBJ1-4,many,TRBV12-3/TRBV12-4
CASSPWGGGSTDTQYF,TGTGCCAGCAGCCCTTGGGGCGGGGGTAGCACAGATACGCAGTATTTT,TRBD2,TRBJ2-3,many,TRBV6-5
CASSLRDRGMDTQYF,TGTGCCAGCAGTCTCCGGGACAGGGGCATGGATACGCAGTATTTT,TRBD1,TRBJ2-3,-,TRBV12-3/TRBV12-4
CASSELAAGNTIYF,TGTGCCAGCAGCGAGCTCGCAGCTGGAAACACCATATATTTT,-,TRBJ1-3,many,TRBV7-8
CATGHSEGYEQYF,TGTGCCACCGGGCACAGTGAAGGCTACGAGCAGTACTTC,-,TRBJ2-7,many,TRBV24-1
CASSLSMGDNSPLHF,TGTGCCAGCAGCCTTTCCATGGGGGATAATTCACCCCTCCACTTT,-,TRBJ1-6,many,TRBV27
CASSPGQNTEAFF,TGCGCCAGCAGCCCCGGACAGAACACTGAAGCTTTCTTT,-,TRBJ1-1,many,TRBV4-1
CASSLPGGGGTGELFF,TGTGCCAGCAGTTTGCCAGGGGGAGGGGGCACCGGGGAGCTGTTTTTT,-,TRBJ2-2,-,TRBV28
CASRITGGGETQYF,TGTGCCAGCAGAATAACAGGGGGGGGAGAGACCCAGTACTTC,-,TRBJ2-5,many,TRBV6-5
CASSFFAVIAAMGNEQFF,TGCGCCAGCAGCTTCTTTGCGGTGATAGCGGCCATGGGCAATGAGCAGTTCTTC,-,TRBJ2-1,many,TRBV5-1
CASSLFGRPADTQYF,TGTGCCAGCAGCCTTTTTGGGCGTCCGGCAGATACGCAGTATTTT,-,TRBJ2-3,many,TRBV11-3
CASSVVHPREDKQYF,TGCGCCAGCAGCGTGGTCCATCCCAGGGAAGATAAGCAGTATTTT,-,TRBJ2-3,once,TRBV5-1
CATSRAGEETQYF,TGTGCCACCAGCAGAGCGGGAGAAGAGACGCAGTATTTT,-,TRBJ2-3,many,TRBV15
CASSYGTGDGGYTF,TGCGCCAGCAGCTACGGGACAGGGGACGGGGGCTACACCTTC,TRBD1,TRBJ1-2,-,TRBV5-1
CASKRQGTEAFF,TGTGCCAGCAAGAGACAGGGGACTGAAGCTTTCTTT,TRBD1,TRBJ1-1,many,TRBV12-3/TRBV12-4
CSAAREGEPQHF,TGCAGCGCCGCCAGGGAGGGTGAACCCCAGCATTTT,-,TRBJ1-5,-,TRBV29-1
CASSLGQGAEETQYF,TGTGCCAGCAGCTTGGGACAGGGGGCGGAGGAGACCCAGTACTTC,TRBD1,TRBJ2-5,many,TRBV5-6
CAISFNGCSRNTQYF,TGCGCCATCAGCTTTAACGGGTGCAGCAGAAATACGCAGTATTTT,-,TRBJ2-3,-,TRBV5-1
CASSVGAGASHEQYF,TGTGCCAGCAGCGTAGGTGCGGGAGCATCCCACGAGCAGTACTTC,TRBD2,TRBJ2-7,-,TRBV9
CASSASGGANTGELFF,TGTGCCAGCAGCGCCAGCGGGGGGGCGAACACCGGGGAGCTGTTTTTT,TRBD2,TRBJ2-2,many,TRBV3-1
CASARTGDTSSYEQYF,TGTGCCAGCGCCCGGACAGGGGATACTAGCTCCTACGAGCAGTACTTC,TRBD1,TRBJ2-7,few,TRBV2
CASERTGSGNEQFF,TGCGCCAGCGAGAGGACAGGGTCAGGTAATGAGCAGTTCTTC,TRBD1,TRBJ2-1,many,TRBV5-1
CSSRNPGQPSYEQYF,TGCTCCAGCAGAAACCCGGGACAACCTTCCTACGAGCAGTACTTC,-,TRBJ2-7,-,TRBV10-2
CASSLSPGSNSYEQYF,TGTGCCAGCAGTTTAAGCCCAGGGAGCAACTCCTACGAGCAGTACTTC,-,TRBJ2-7,many,TRBV28
CASSEGQGRGYTF,TGCGCCAGCAGCGAGGGACAGGGTCGCGGCTACACCTTC,TRBD1,TRBJ1-2,many,TRBV5-1